The present T cell receptor (beta chain) was sequenced within a study of CD8 T cells in Susac syndrome. V was trimmed by 3 bases and J by 0 bases, leaving 9 bases between them. This CDR3 has 14 amino acids. Germline V gene lookup returns CDR1 SGDLS and CDR2 YYNGEE. Random hexamers served to reverse transcribe roughly 0.5 to 1 ug RNA. One entry per CDR3 protein results from TCRdb running MiXCR on the immunoSEQ multiplex PCR reads. The sample has over 350,000 distinct CDR3 sequences, roughly 85% seen once. Sequenced sample: CD8+ T cells from PBMCs. This TCR was sampled from a human donor with multiple sclerosis. The V gene is TRBV9, the J gene TRBJ1-2; D remains ambiguous. The CDR3 region is CASSDIGSNYGYTF. The DNA of the CDR3 is TGTGCCAGCAGCGACATCGGCTCTAACTATGGCTACACCTTC.